Detailed here is one TCR beta chain. Its antigen is unidentified. Both 60 Vbeta primers and 13 Jbeta primers went into the PCR. This table comes from immunoSEQ multiplex PCR, and its TCRdb copy is limited to in-frame clones, with some not included. This table has 75,000 to 100,000 clones, about two thirds appearing once. The sample originates from a study of cytomegalovirus exposure and HLA in healthy donors. Looking at the study overall: Some 85 million unique TCRs, all from HLA-typed donors, were included in an early release of the data. Study-wide results and limits: Later work showed greater clonal expansion in HLA-associated TCR beta chains than in equally common others. In an earlier analysis, about 87% or about 30%: the productive usage of most TCR beta V segments. Analysis performed later found 16,951 TCR beta sequences associated with HLA alleles at 0.05 false discovery rate.

This TCR was sampled from a man aged 55 to 70 in good health and CMV-seronegative. The sample comprised PBMCs.

The CDR3 spells CASTYRDSLMNTEAFF. The CDR3 DNA reads TGTGCCAGTACATACAGGGATTCCCTTATGAACACTGAAGCTTTCTTT. V is TRBV19 and J is TRBJ1-1; weak D call: TRBD1 (6 bases). This CDR3 is 16 amino acids long. CDR1 and CDR2 from the germline V gene are LNHDA and SQIVND (reference sequence). The ends were cut back, 7 bases at V and 0 bases at J, with 18 bases in the middle.